This paragraph reports one T cell receptor beta chain. Original handling: The authors estimated nucleated cell counts from reference gene primer amplification. TCRdb's copy holds only in-frame clones and misses some; the assay was immunoSEQ multiplex PCR. That table furnishes V, J and clone size, whereas the DNA furnished D and trimming. The sample includes 150,000 to 200,000 clones, 86% seen only once; the top ten take approximately 11%. CDR1 and CDR2 from the germline V gene are SGHTA and FQGNSA. Trimming took 5 bases from V and 7 from J, leaving 6 bases between them. CDR3 length: 11 residues. Enrollment of patients from Seattle took place during active infection, with longitudinal follow-up. The data were taken from a study of blood T cell repertoires in COVID-19. Study at large: The United States, Italy and Spain provided the acute and convalescent COVID-19 samples.

This rearrangement joins TRBV7-2 to TRBJ1-3; D not certain. This receptor was identified in a woman in her sixties with COVID-19, enrolled during active disease. Sequenced: peripheral blood. For the CDR3, the DNA is TGTGCCAGCAGCGCGGAGAACACCATATATTTT. Its translation: CASSAENTIYF.